This T cell receptor (beta chain) was captured by sequencing in a study of technical replicates of blood from four donors. The repertoire was sequenced with immunoSEQ multiplex PCR; TCRdb's copy has only in-frame clones and lacks some. The table has around 64,000 clones, just over 90% seen once. Both ends counted, the CDR3 spans 13 residues. Germline V gene lookup returns CDR1 SGHTS and CDR2 YDEGEE. For this clone: Because the CDR3's place on the DNA is in doubt, the DNA is left out and the CDR3 is given as listed by TCRdb.

The clonotype comes from a human donor in good health. Some clones in this sample may be carry-over from other donors' samples. J is TRBJ2-2 and V is TRBV5-8; TRBD2, the table's D call, lacks a check against the DNA. Sequencing input: PBMCs. This CDR3 is CASSLLPSGSCFF.